This T cell receptor beta chain derives from a study of Graves' ophthalmopathy and Graves' hyperthyroidism. Germline CDR1 SNHLY, CDR2 FYNNEI. There are 13 residues in the CDR3. V was clipped by 8 bases and J by 3 bases, with 13 bases between them. This clonotype was picked up many times. Amplification from RNA transcripts yielded the TCR beta CDR3 regions. After a first-round RT-PCR with HTBI primers, a second-round multiplex PCR was run. TCRdb re-called the multiplex PCR reads with MiXCR, one entry per CDR3 protein. The sample consists of about half a million distinct CDR3 sequences, around an eighth of them appearing once.

Specimen: blood. The receptor was isolated from a young woman with Graves' ophthalmopathy. The chain uses TRBV2 and TRBJ1-2, with D possibly being TRBD1 (5 bases). CDR3: CASGRDADYGYTF. As DNA, the CDR3 is TGTGCCAGCGGCCGGGACGCGGACTATGGCTACACCTTC.